One sample yielded the 18 T cell receptor beta chains listed below, sequenced in a study of OX40 agonist ivuxolimab in advanced cancers. Assay: immunoSEQ multiplex PCR; the TCRdb copy retains only in-frame clones and omits some. The sample contains 60,000 to 75,000 clones, 70% to 90% of which appear only once. The input for sequencing was CD4+ or CD8+ T cells sorted from blood, taken in a trial of the OX40 agonist ivuxolimab. The receptor set was obtained from an adult with an advanced solid tumor such as melanoma, head and neck, liver or kidney cancer.

The CDR3 region has the DNA TGTGCCAGCAGTGAAGGGGGTGGCAATCAGCCCCAGCATTTT. Translating it yields CASSEGGGNQPQHF. The chain uses TRBV6-1 and TRBJ1-5; D uncertain. Trimming removed 1 base from V and 2 bases from J, with 6 bases in between. This CDR3 has 14 amino acids. Germline values: CDR1 MNHNS, CDR2 SASEGT.

The V call is TRBV19, the J call TRBJ2-1; TRBD2 matches at 10 bases. Per germline, CDR1 LNHDA and CDR2 SQIVND (reference sequence). The CDR3 spans 14 residues. The junction had 8 bases not matched to a gene; V was cut back by 7 bases and J by 8 bases. This chain's CDR3 is CASKGTSDGDEQFF. The DNA of the CDR3 is TGTGCCAGTAAGGGGACTAGCGACGGGGATGAGCAGTTCTTC.

This rearrangement joins TRBV13 to TRBJ1-1; 10 bases match TRBD1. The V gene end was trimmed by 4 bases and the J gene end by 1 base; junction bases not matched to a gene: 3. Germline V gives CDR1 PRHDT, CDR2 FYEKMQ (reference sequence). This CDR3 region has 15 residues. CDR3: CASSSDRGGNTEAFF. For the CDR3, the DNA is TGTGCCAGCAGCTCGGACAGGGGGGGGAACACTGAAGCTTTCTTT.

The genes are TRBV2 and TRBJ2-1; the match to TRBD2 covers 12 bases. V shed 1 base and J 8 bases; nucleotides not matched to a gene: 3. CDR1 SNHLY and CDR2 FYNNEI come from the germline V gene. This CDR3 contains 15 residues. CDR3 DNA: TGTGCCAGCAGTGAAGGACTAGCGGGAGTAGATGAGCAGTTCTTC. Protein product: CASSEGLAGVDEQFF.

This chain connects TRBV5-1 to TRBJ1-4; TRBD1 aligns across 10 bases. V was pared by 2 bases and J by 3 bases, with 4 bases of the junction left unmatched. The CDR3 covers 16 residues. CDR1 and CDR2 (germline): SGHRS, YFSETQ. CDR3 DNA sequence: TGCGCCAGCAGCTTTATGGGACAGGGGTCTAATGAAAAACTGTTTTTT. Encoded protein: CASSFMGQGSNEKLFF. The full variable domain, its missing parts supplied by reference TRBV5-1 and TRBJ1-4, is KAGVTQTPRYLIKTRGQQVTLSCSPISGHRSVSWYQQTPGQGLQFLFEYFSETQRNKGNFPGRFSGRQFSNSRSEMNVSTLELGDSALYLCASSFMGQGSNEKLFFGSGTQLSVL.

The genes are TRBV6-5 and TRBJ2-2; D not certain. The CDR3 has 12 amino acids. The germline gives CDR1 MNHEY, CDR2 SVGAGI. The V and J ends lost 2 bases and 5 bases respectively, with 3 bases between them. The CDR3 loop is CASSYDTGELFF. In nucleotides, the CDR3 is TGTGCCAGCAGTTACGATACCGGGGAGCTGTTTTTT.

The chain has TRBV9 and TRBJ1-1, with D possibly matching TRBD1 (6 bases). Germline values: CDR1 SGDLS, CDR2 YYNGEE. V was cut by 4 bases and J by 1 base, with 11 bases left in between. This CDR3 has 14 amino acids. In DNA form, the CDR3 reads TGTGCCAGCAGCCCCAGGGGCAAGAACACTGAAGCTTTCTTT. Amino acids: CASSPRGKNTEAFF.

V is TRBV20-1 and J is TRBJ2-5; 7 bases are a match to TRBD2. The ends lost 2 bases at V and 12 bases at J; junction bases unmatched: 6. Looked up from germline, CDR1 is DFQATT and CDR2 is SNEGSKA (reference sequence). The CDR3 is 11 amino acids. The CDR3, as DNA: TGCAGTGCTAGACTAGCGGCCCCGGAGTACTTC. It specifies CSARLAAPEYF.

The DNA for the CDR3 is TGTGCCAGCAGTCGAGACAAGAACACTGAAGCTTTCTTT. Its translation: CASSRDKNTEAFF. This chain joins TRBV6-5 and TRBJ1-1; D unresolved. V was clipped by 5 bases and J by 1 base, with 8 bases between them. CDR1 and CDR2 (germline): MNHEY, SVGAGI. The CDR3 has 13 residues.

The chain has TRBV9 and TRBJ1-1, with TRBD1 as a possible D gene (5 bases). Between the trimmed V and J ends, which lost 4 bases and 2 bases, there was a span of 12 bases. The CDR3 is made up of 14 amino acids. The V gene's germline CDR1 is SGDLS and CDR2 YYNGEE. CDR3 in amino acids: CASSPRTLNTEAFF. As DNA, the CDR3 is TGTGCCAGCAGCCCTCGGACACTAAACACTGAAGCTTTCTTT.

The V call is TRBV11-2, the J call TRBJ2-3; D perhaps matches TRBD2 (6 bases). Germline CDR1 and CDR2: SGHAT and FQNNGV. V lost 7 bases to trimming and J lost 9 bases, with 14 bases between them. This CDR3 is 12 amino acids long. CDR3 nucleotides: TGTGCCAGCATAGCGGCGGGGAGGACGCAGTATTTT. It specifies CASIAAGRTQYF.

This chain connects TRBV18 to TRBJ1-2, with D unresolved. The CDR3 runs to 13 residues. Germline loops: CDR1 KGHSH, CDR2 LQKENI. Trimming cost V 0 bases and J 5 bases, with 7 bases left between them. The CDR3 here is CASSPPGDYGYTF. CDR3 nucleotide sequence: TGTGCCAGCTCACCACCAGGCGATTATGGCTACACCTTC.

V usage is TRBV15 and J usage is TRBJ1-1, with a tentative D call TRBD1 (5 bases). This CDR3 contains 15 residues. From germline, CDR1 is LNHNV and CDR2 YYDKDF (reference sequence). V was clipped by 0 bases and J by 4 bases, with 12 bases between them. As DNA, the CDR3 is TGTGCCACCAGCAGAGATATAGGGGTTGCCACTGAAGCTTTCTTT. This sequence encodes CATSRDIGVATEAFF.

The V call is TRBV6-5, the J call TRBJ1-2, with unresolved D. Germline V gene data show CDR1 as MNHEY and CDR2 as SVGAGI. CDR3 length: 12 residues. Deletions cut 6 bases from V and 2 bases from J, with 7 bases between. The CDR3 region is CASSENNYGYTF. Here the CDR3 DNA reads TGTGCCAGCAGCGAGAACAACTATGGCTACACCTTC.

This clone was found once. V and J are TRBV7-2 and TRBJ1-1; 7 bases align to TRBD1. In germline, CDR1 is SGHTA, CDR2 FQGNSA. The junction had 5 bases not matched to a gene; V was cut back by 5 bases and J by 2 bases. The CDR3 sequence is 14 residues long. CDR3 in amino acids: CASSPGQTNTEAFF. DNA of the CDR3: TGTGCCAGCAGCCCGGGACAGACCAACACTGAAGCTTTCTTT.

The rearrangement joins TRBV6-5 to TRBJ1-3; D is possibly TRBD1 (5 bases). This CDR3 contains 15 residues. Germline values: CDR1 MNHEY, CDR2 SVGAGI. Between the trimmed V and J ends, which lost 0 bases and 2 bases, there was a span of 8 bases. CDR3 sequence: CASSYSGGAGNTIYF. For the CDR3, the DNA is TGTGCCAGCAGTTACTCGGGGGGTGCTGGAAACACCATATATTTT.

The chain couples TRBV7-8 to TRBJ2-2; the D gene could be TRBD1 or TRBD2 (5 bases each). Per the germline V gene, CDR1 is SGHVS and CDR2 is FQNEAQ. Trimming took off 2 bases at V and 2 bases at J, with 15 bases between the two ends. The CDR3 is 17 residues long. This CDR3 reads CASSLSFGGPNTGELFF. The DNA of the CDR3 is TGTGCCAGCAGCTTATCTTTTGGGGGACCAAACACCGGGGAGCTGTTTTTT.

The chain combines TRBV29-1 with TRBJ1-2; 9 bases are shared with TRBD1. CDR3 length: 13 residues. Germline V gives CDR1 SQVTM, CDR2 ANQGSEA. Trimming at V came to 7 bases and at J to 0 bases, leaving 3 bases not matched to a gene. As DNA, the CDR3 is TGCAGCGATACAGGGGGCCCTAACTATGGCTACACCTTC. Translated, it gives CSDTGGPNYGYTF. The variable domain in full, completed from reference TRBV29-1 and TRBJ1-2, reads SAVISQKPSRDICQRGTSLTIQCQVDSQVTMMFWYRQQPGQSLTLIATANQGSEATYESGFVIDKFPISRPNLTFSTLTVSNMSPEDSSIYLCSDTGGPNYGYTFGSGTRLTVV.